This TCR beta chain was observed in a study of CD8+ T cells in alopecia areata. This CDR3 is 14 amino acids long. V was shortened by 4 bases and J by 3 bases, with 12 bases between the two germline ends. The germline CDR1 and CDR2 sequences are SNHLY and FYNNEI. Treatment meaning: oral pan-JAK inhibitor, 5-10 mg twice daily. CD4+ and CD8+ T cells were sorted from PBMCs. RNA was isolated and reverse transcribed to cDNA, the sequencing template. Profiled with immunoSEQ multiplex PCR; TCRdb holds only in-frame clones, not every one. This table holds around 150,000 clones, 50% to 70% found once. About this clone itself: Antigen: not known.

Overall study results and limits: It was less clear whether patients shared TCRs than it was in mice, possibly because of HLA. Many expanded lesional clones stayed in scalp and blood while on tofacitinib.

The TCR was taken from a human donor with alopecia areata. Sequenced material: CD4+ T cells sorted from blood, taken at week 4, from a patient treated with tofacitinib. The rearrangement links TRBV2 to TRBJ2-5; the D gene is possibly TRBD2 (6 bases). CDR3 DNA: TGTGCCAGCAGTGCCAGGACGGGGGAAGAGACCCAGTACTTC. Its translation is CASSARTGEETQYF.